This T cell receptor (beta chain) derives from a study of T-cell memory formation after mild COVID-19. Turning to the study itself: Largely donor-specific sequence clusters came from a couple of donors. The study's findings and limits: Later expanders leaned CD4+, whereas day 15 to 85 contracting clones were balanced CD4/CD8. Mostly located in CM and EM were contracting CD4+ clones, with contracting CD8+ clones located in EMRA.

TCRdb recomputed calls from the 5' RACE reads with MiXCR, one row per CDR3 protein. The sample holds fewer than 250,000 distinct CDR3 sequences, roughly 27% seen once. In its sample, this clonotype was seen a few times. Antigen unknown. There are 11 residues in the CDR3. Germline values: CDR1 MGHRA, CDR2 YSYEKL. Trimming removed 2 bases from V and 9 bases from J, with 4 bases in between. The chain recombines TRBV4-1 with TRBJ2-2; no firm D call. This TCR was recovered from an adult woman who had mild COVID-19 (a few samples of this study predate the infection). Cell type and time point are not known. The sample was PBMCs or a T cell subset sorted from them (not recorded which). CDR3 bases: TGCGCCAGCAGCCAAAGCCGGGAGCTGTTTTTT. It is translated as CASSQSRELFF.